This T cell receptor beta chain was observed in a study of T-cell reconstitution after alpha-beta-depleted transplantation in children. General study findings and limits: Several hundred graft clones that had expanded were reportedly the source of alpha-beta T cells about two months after transplant. Certain patients had high TCRbeta diversity at day 60, and it came from recipient T cells and thymic progenitors that survived.

Concerning this clonotype itself: The antigen is not known.

During its preparation, the TCRbeta library received unique molecular identifiers. TCRdb reanalysed the PCR reads using MiXCR and keeps one entry per CDR3 protein. The data hold about a million distinct CDR3 sequences, with about 29% observed a single time. Germline CDR1 SQVTM, CDR2 ANQGSEA. Trimming pared 6 bases from V and 6 bases from J, leaving 29 bases between. This CDR3 comprises 17 residues. The chain employs TRBV29-1 and TRBJ1-1; perhaps TRBD1 as D (5 bases). The input for sequencing was PBMCs, mostly from graft donor cells, taken 360 days after TCRalphabeta/CD19-depleted stem cell transplant. This receptor was taken from a boy in the first two years of life who had a stem cell transplant for SCID, so the T cells may come from the graft donor. CDR3 region: CSVFAGGRRSLTAEAFF. CDR3 nucleotide sequence: TGCAGCGTGTTTGCGGGGGGTAGACGGAGTCTAACGGCTGAAGCTTTCTTT.